These 14 T cell receptor beta chains came from one sample sequenced in a study of blood T cell repertoires in COVID-19. The assay was immunoSEQ multiplex PCR, and TCRdb's table has in-frame clones only and misses some. Of fewer than 200,000 clones listed, around 87% were seen once; the top ten hold around 3%. Material for sequencing was peripheral blood. The receptors here all came from a man between 40 and 49 years old with active or convalescent COVID-19.

This clone was observed a single time. The rearrangement uses TRBV3-1 (or the pseudogene TRBV3-2) and TRBJ2-7, with D perhaps TRBD2 (5 bases). The CDR3 is 12 residues long. V lost 3 bases, J lost 5 bases, and 8 bases lay in between. CDR1 and CDR2 (germline): LGHDT, YNNKEL (reference sequence). CDR3 DNA sequence: TGTGCCAGCAGCCATCTGGGAGACGAGCAGTACTTC. Encoded protein: CASSHLGDEQYF.

The table lists this clone with a few counts. This chain connects TRBV27 to TRBJ1-6; D gene unclear. The ends were cut back, 6 bases at V and 0 bases at J, with 9 bases in the middle. The V gene's germline CDR1 is MNHEY and CDR2 SMNVEV (reference sequence). The CDR3 contains 15 residues. The CDR3 reads CASSLWSSYNSPLHF. The DNA for the CDR3 is TGTGCCAGCAGCCTTTGGAGCTCCTATAATTCACCCCTCCACTTT.

The chain has TRBV3-1 (or the pseudogene TRBV3-2) and TRBJ1-5; maybe TRBD1 (6 bases). CDR3 length: 15 residues. With 0 bases removed from V and 7 bases from J, the gap between germline ends came to 13 bases. Germline V lookup: CDR1 LGHDT, CDR2 YNNKEL (reference sequence). The CDR3 nucleotides read TGTGCCAGCAGCCAAGATGGCGGACAGAACCAGCCCCAGCATTTT. It specifies CASSQDGGQNQPQHF.

This chain joins TRBV3-1 (or the pseudogene TRBV3-2) and TRBJ2-2, with 9 positions matching TRBD1. Trimming removed 8 bases from V and 5 bases from J; junction bases left unmatched: 6. Germline CDR1 and CDR2: LGHDT and YNNKEL (reference sequence). The CDR3 contains 14 residues. CDR3 loop: CASQDRGSTGELFF. DNA of the CDR3: TGTGCCAGCCAAGACAGGGGGTCGACCGGGGAGCTGTTTTTT.

V usage is TRBV11-3 and J usage is TRBJ2-2, with D maybe TRBD2 (6 bases). Germline assignment: CDR1 SGHNT and CDR2 YENEEA. The CDR3 runs to 16 residues. V was cut by 5 bases and J by 1 base, with 14 bases left in between. In DNA form, the CDR3 reads TGTGCCAGCAGCCCAGGAGGGACTGGGAACACCGGGGAGCTGTTTTTT. Its protein is CASSPGGTGNTGELFF.

The CDR3 nucleotides read TGTGCAAGTCGCTTGGACAGGGGGCAAGAGACCCAGTACTTC. Translation gives CASRLDRGQETQYF. The chain recombines TRBV12-2 with TRBJ2-5; the table names TRBD1, a call not compared with the DNA. TRBV12-2 is a known pseudogene. The CDR3 is 14 residues long.

The V and J genes are TRBV13 and TRBJ1-2; the D is unclear. The CDR3 covers 17 residues. The germline CDR1 and CDR2 sequences are PRHDT and FYEKMQ (reference sequence). Trimming stripped 0 bases from V and 1 base from J, with 15 bases between. The CDR3 protein is CASSLGEGLGYNYGYTF. DNA for the CDR3: TGTGCCAGCAGCTTAGGTGAGGGTCTTGGGTATAACTATGGCTACACCTTC. Full variable domain (remainder filled in from reference TRBV13 and TRBJ1-2): AAGVIQSPRHLIKEKRETATLKCYPIPRHDTVYWYQQGPGQDPQFLISFYEKMQSDKGSIPDRFSAQQFSDYHSELNMSSLELGDSALYFCASSLGEGLGYNYGYTFGSGTRLTVV.

The chain has TRBV6-5 and TRBJ1-6, with D tentatively TRBD1 (5 bases). V shed 5 bases and J shed 8 bases, with 16 bases lying between them. The CDR3 runs to 15 residues. Germline V gene data show CDR1 as MNHEY and CDR2 as SVGAGI. For the CDR3, the DNA is TGTGCCAGCAGTACCGGGACTTACTCCCATTCACCCCTCCACTTT. Translated: CASSTGTYSHSPLHF.

The rearrangement joins TRBV11-3 to TRBJ1-4; 9 nucleotides match TRBD1. The trim removed 3 bases at V and 1 base at J, leaving 0 bases unmatched. This CDR3 has 15 amino acids. Germline V gene sequence: CDR1 SGHNT, CDR2 YENEEA. CDR3 region: CASSLDRGTNEKLFF. CDR3 nucleotides: TGTGCCAGCAGCTTGGACAGGGGAACTAATGAAAAACTGTTTTTT.

V gene TRBV10-3 combines with J gene TRBJ2-5; D gene ambiguous. Germline loops: CDR1 ENHRY, CDR2 SYGVKD. With 5 bases removed from V and 1 base from J, the gap between germline ends came to 11 bases. The CDR3 is made up of 14 amino acids. The CDR3 sequence: CAISRPGTQETQYF. The CDR3, as DNA: TGTGCCATCAGTAGACCAGGAACCCAAGAGACCCAGTACTTC.

This clone was found once. The chain employs TRBV5-1 and TRBJ2-3; TRBD1 is a possible D gene (6 bases). The length of the CDR3 is 14 residues. Trimming stripped 5 bases from V and 0 bases from J, with 10 bases between. Germline V CDR1 and CDR2: SGHRS, YFSETQ. The CDR3 DNA reads TGCGCCAGCAGTCAGGGGTCGAGCACAGATACGCAGTATTTT. Encoded protein: CASSQGSSTDTQYF.

The genes are TRBV29-1 and TRBJ2-5, with unresolved D. Trimming removed 7 bases from V and 1 base from J, with 13 bases in between. The CDR3 covers 13 residues. Germline V gene sequence: CDR1 SQVTM, CDR2 ANQGSEA. The CDR3 nucleotides are TGCAGCGCCTCCGATACAGTCCAAGAGACCCAGTACTTC. Protein sequence: CSASDTVQETQYF.

The chain combines TRBV5-1 with TRBJ1-2; D not certain. The CDR3 length is 16 residues. Trimming pared 0 bases from V and 4 bases from J, leaving 16 bases between. The germline V gene has CDR1 SGHRS and CDR2 YFSETQ. The CDR3 reads CASSLEPTTALYGYTF. CDR3 in DNA: TGCGCCAGCAGCTTGGAGCCGACAACAGCCCTCTATGGCTACACCTTC.

The genes are TRBV4-1 and TRBJ1-4; D is perhaps TRBD1 (6 bases). This CDR3 is built from 15 residues. Germline assignment: CDR1 MGHRA and CDR2 YSYEKL. V shed 1 base and J shed 8 bases, with 14 bases lying between them. The CDR3 region has the DNA TGCGCCAGCAGCCAAGCGTTACAGGGACGCGAAAAACTGTTTTTT. Translation gives CASSQALQGREKLFF.